The 15 T cell receptor beta chains reported below all come from one sample, sequenced in a study of blood T cell repertoires in COVID-19. Here immunoSEQ multiplex PCR was the method, and the copy in TCRdb shows in-frame clones only, minus some. Counted here are about 170,000 clones, around four fifths occurring once; the ten biggest clones make up about 8.1%. Sequences were obtained from peripheral blood. Receptor source: a woman older than 75 with COVID-19, enrolled during active disease.

Notes on this clone: This same CDR3 is encoded by further DNA sequences in the sample. The V and J genes are TRBV5-1 and TRBJ1-1; 8 bases are a match to TRBD1. The CDR3 contains 14 residues. Trimming at V came to 1 base and at J to 2 bases, leaving 1 base not matched to a gene. CDR1 and CDR2 (germline): SGHRS, YFSETQ. DNA for the CDR3: TGCGCCAGCAGCTTGCAGGGGGCTAACACTGAAGCTTTCTTT. Residues: CASSLQGANTEAFF. The full variable domain, rest sourced from reference TRBV5-1 and TRBJ1-1, is KAGVTQTPRYLIKTRGQQVTLSCSPISGHRSVSWYQQTPGQGLQFLFEYFSETQRNKGNFPGRFSGRQFSNSRSEMNVSTLELGDSALYLCASSLQGANTEAFFGQGTRLTVV.

The rearrangement joins TRBV15 to TRBJ2-5; TRBD1 aligns across 8 bases. This CDR3 has 15 amino acids. The junction had 3 bases not matched to a gene; V was cut back by 1 base and J by 2 bases. CDR1 is LNHNV, CDR2 YYDKDF, per germline (reference sequence). The CDR3 sequence is CATSRVTGGQETQYF. The DNA for the CDR3 is TGTGCCACCAGCAGAGTAACAGGGGGACAAGAGACCCAGTACTTC.

V and J are TRBV18 and TRBJ1-4, with TRBD1 identical over 9 bases. V lost 6 bases to trimming and J lost 8 bases; unmatched junction nucleotides: 10. The CDR3 runs 15 residues. Looked up from germline, CDR1 is KGHSH and CDR2 is LQKENI. The CDR3 sequence is CASSLATGGEEKLFF. DNA of the CDR3: TGTGCCAGCTCCCTCGCTACAGGGGGCGAGGAAAAACTGTTTTTT.

The DNA for the CDR3 is TGTGCCAGCGGTAGCGGGAGCTCCTACAATGAGCAGTTCTTC. Translating gives CASGSGSSYNEQFF. J is TRBJ2-1 and V is TRBV2, with TRBD2 identical over 9 bases. The ends lost 8 bases at V and 0 bases at J; junction bases unmatched: 2. Germline lookup yields CDR1 SNHLY and CDR2 FYNNEI. The CDR3 totals 14 residues.

The V and J genes are TRBV2 and TRBJ2-1, with no clear D. This CDR3 comprises 13 residues. Germline CDR1 reads SNHLY; CDR2 reads FYNNEI. With 7 bases removed from V and 2 bases from J, the gap between germline ends came to 9 bases. CDR3 nucleotides: TGTGCCAGCACGACTTCCCCCTACAATGAGCAGTTCTTC. It translates to CASTTSPYNEQFF.

The chain links TRBV18 to TRBJ2-6; D perhaps matches TRBD2 (5 bases). The V gene lost 6 bases and the J gene lost 0 bases, with 12 bases spanning the gap. CDR1 KGHSH and CDR2 LQKENI come from the germline V gene. The CDR3 covers 16 residues. DNA for the CDR3: TGTGCCAGCTCCTCCCGGGGAGACTCTGGGGCCAACGTCCTGACTTTC. It translates to CASSSRGDSGANVLTF.

This chain's CDR3 is CASRATTGELFF. The CDR3 DNA is TGTGCCAGCAGGGCAACCACCGGGGAGCTGTTTTTT. The chain has TRBV2 and TRBJ2-2; unclear D gene. With 6 bases removed from V and 4 bases from J, the gap between germline ends came to 6 bases. The length of the CDR3 is 12 residues. Per germline, CDR1 SNHLY and CDR2 FYNNEI.

As DNA, the CDR3 is TGTGCCAGCAAGTGGGGCGACAATCAGCCCCAGCATTTT. Its protein product is CASKWGDNQPQHF. V is TRBV2 and J is TRBJ1-5; D might be TRBD1 (5 bases). The CDR3 length is 13 residues. Germline CDR1 is SNHLY and CDR2 is FYNNEI. With 7 bases removed from V and 3 bases from J, the gap between germline ends came to 10 bases. The whole variable domain, remainder taken from reference TRBV2 and TRBJ1-5, is EPEVTQTPSHQVTQMGQEVILRCVPISNHLYFYWYRQILGQKVEFLVSFYNNEISEKSEIFDDQFSVERPDGSNFTLKIRSTKLEDSAMYFCASKWGDNQPQHFGDGTRLSIL.

V is TRBV5-4 and J is TRBJ1-6; 7 bases agree with TRBD1. The germline gives CDR1 SGHNT, CDR2 YYREEE (reference sequence). The trim removed 4 bases at V and 7 bases at J, leaving 5 bases unmatched. The CDR3 has 14 amino acids. This CDR3 is CASSLRDSNSPLHF. For the CDR3, the DNA is TGTGCCAGCAGCCTCCGGGACAGCAATTCACCCCTCCACTTT.

The chain couples TRBV19 to TRBJ2-2; 7 nucleotides match TRBD1. The CDR3 totals 14 residues. Losses at the gene ends were 8 bases for V and 7 bases for J; bases not matched to a gene: 10. Germline CDR1 and CDR2: LNHDA and SQIVND (reference sequence). The CDR3 is CASSLGQVNGELFF. The CDR3 nucleotides are TGTGCCAGTTCCTTAGGACAGGTTAACGGGGAGCTGTTTTTT.

The DNA for the CDR3 is TGCGCCAGCAGCTTTTCGGCCCAGGGTGACGAGCAGTACTTC. This translates into CASSFSAQGDEQYF. J is TRBJ2-7 and V is TRBV5-1; a possible D gene is TRBD1 (5 bases). Germline V gene lookup returns CDR1 SGHRS and CDR2 YFSETQ. V was pared by 2 bases and J by 5 bases, with 14 bases between. This CDR3 contains 14 residues. Combining the CDR3 with reference TRBV5-1 and TRBJ2-7 gives the whole variable domain KAGVTQTPRYLIKTRGQQVTLSCSPISGHRSVSWYQQTPGQGLQFLFEYFSETQRNKGNFPGRFSGRQFSNSRSEMNVSTLELGDSALYLCASSFSAQGDEQYFGPGTRLTVT.

This chain links TRBV11-2 with TRBJ2-7, with 9 bases matching TRBD1. With V trimmed by 5 bases and J by 2 bases, 10 bases remained unmatched. There are 16 residues in the CDR3. Germline V gene lookup returns CDR1 SGHAT and CDR2 FQNNGV. The CDR3: CASSIGGTGTPYEQYF. CDR3 coding DNA: TGTGCCAGCAGCATTGGCGGGACAGGGACACCCTACGAGCAGTACTTC. The variable domain in full, completed from reference TRBV11-2 and TRBJ2-7, reads EAGVAQSPRYKIIEKRQSVAFWCNPISGHATLYWYQQILGQGPKLLIQFQNNGVVDDSQLPKDRFSAERLKGVDSTLKIQPAKLEDSAVYLCASSIGGTGTPYEQYFGPGTRLTVT.

This clone has just a few counts. The chain carries TRBV5-5 and TRBJ1-1; D not resolved. In germline, CDR1 is SGHKS, CDR2 YYEKEE (reference sequence). Trimming left V 4 bases short and J 0 bases short, with 13 bases between. The CDR3 sequence is 15 residues long. The CDR3 spells CASSPNFVMNTEAFF. The CDR3, as DNA: TGTGCCAGCAGCCCAAACTTTGTCATGAACACTGAAGCTTTCTTT.

V and J are TRBV15 and TRBJ1-4, with no clear D. There are 12 residues in the CDR3. Trimming left V 1 base short and J 8 bases short, with 5 bases between. Germline V gives CDR1 LNHNV, CDR2 YYDKDF (reference sequence). DNA of the CDR3: TGTGCCACCAGCAGAGCGGGGGAAAAACTGTTTTTT. Translated, it gives CATSRAGEKLFF.

This chain links TRBV13 with TRBJ2-7; a weak D match, TRBD1 (6 bases). The V gene's germline CDR1 is PRHDT and CDR2 FYEKMQ (reference sequence). CDR3 size: 15 residues. V lost 1 base to trimming and J lost 2 bases, with 12 bases between them. Written as DNA, the CDR3 is TGTGCCAGCAGCTTAGCCGGACAGCTCACCTACGAGCAGTACTTC. Translated: CASSLAGQLTYEQYF.